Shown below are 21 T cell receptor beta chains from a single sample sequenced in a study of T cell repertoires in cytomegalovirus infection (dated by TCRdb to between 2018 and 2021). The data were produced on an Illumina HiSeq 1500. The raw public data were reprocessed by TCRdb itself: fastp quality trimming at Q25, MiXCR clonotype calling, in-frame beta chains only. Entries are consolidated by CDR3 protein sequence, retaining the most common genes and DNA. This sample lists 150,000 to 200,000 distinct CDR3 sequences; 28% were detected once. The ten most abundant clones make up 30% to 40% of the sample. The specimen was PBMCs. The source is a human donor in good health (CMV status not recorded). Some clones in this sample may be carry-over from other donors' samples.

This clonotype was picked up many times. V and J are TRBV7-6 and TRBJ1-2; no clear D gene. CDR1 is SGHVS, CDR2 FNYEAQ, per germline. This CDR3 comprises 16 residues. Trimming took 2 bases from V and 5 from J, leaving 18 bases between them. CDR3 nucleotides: TGTGCCAGCAGCTTAAGGTCTCGAAGGGAAGGGTATGGCTACACCTTC. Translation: CASSLRSRREGYGYTF.

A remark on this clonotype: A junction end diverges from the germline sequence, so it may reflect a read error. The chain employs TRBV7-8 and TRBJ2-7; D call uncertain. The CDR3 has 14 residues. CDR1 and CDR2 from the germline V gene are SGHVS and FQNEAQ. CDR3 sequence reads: CAGSLSGPSYEQYF. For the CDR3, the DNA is TGTGCCGGCAGCTTGTCCGGCCCATCCTACGAGCAGTACTTC.

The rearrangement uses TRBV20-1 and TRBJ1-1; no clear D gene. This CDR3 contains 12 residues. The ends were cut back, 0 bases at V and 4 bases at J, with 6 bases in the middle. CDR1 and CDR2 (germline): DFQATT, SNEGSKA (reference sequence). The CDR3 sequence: CSARDPSTEAFF. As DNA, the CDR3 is TGCAGTGCTAGAGACCCCAGCACTGAAGCTTTCTTT.

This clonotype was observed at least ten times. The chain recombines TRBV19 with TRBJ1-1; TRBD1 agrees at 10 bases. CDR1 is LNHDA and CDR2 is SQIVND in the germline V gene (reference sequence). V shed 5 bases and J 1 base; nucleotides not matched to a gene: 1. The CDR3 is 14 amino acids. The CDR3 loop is CASSRDRGNTEAFF. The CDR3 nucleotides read TGTGCCAGTAGTCGGGACAGGGGGAACACTGAAGCTTTCTTT.

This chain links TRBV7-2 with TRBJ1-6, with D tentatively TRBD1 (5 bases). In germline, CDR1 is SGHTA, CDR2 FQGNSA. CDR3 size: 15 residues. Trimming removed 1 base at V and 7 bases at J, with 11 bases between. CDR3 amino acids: CASSLVMGLNSPLHF. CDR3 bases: TGTGCCAGCAGCTTAGTAATGGGGCTGAATTCACCCCTCCACTTT.

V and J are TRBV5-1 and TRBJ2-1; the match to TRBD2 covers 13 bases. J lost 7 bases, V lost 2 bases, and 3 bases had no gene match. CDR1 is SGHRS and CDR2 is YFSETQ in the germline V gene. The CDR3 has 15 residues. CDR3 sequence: CASSFTSGGVNEQFF. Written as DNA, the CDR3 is TGCGCCAGCAGCTTTACTAGCGGGGGGGTGAATGAGCAGTTCTTC. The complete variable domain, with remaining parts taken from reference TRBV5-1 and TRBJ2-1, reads KAGVTQTPRYLIKTRGQQVTLSCSPISGHRSVSWYQQTPGQGLQFLFEYFSETQRNKGNFPGRFSGRQFSNSRSEMNVSTLELGDSALYLCASSFTSGGVNEQFFGPGTRLTVL.

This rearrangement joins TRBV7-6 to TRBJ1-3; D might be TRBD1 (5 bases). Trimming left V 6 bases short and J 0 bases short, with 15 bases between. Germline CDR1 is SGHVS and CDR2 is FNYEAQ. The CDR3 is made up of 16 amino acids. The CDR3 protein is CASSKGQLFSGNTIYF. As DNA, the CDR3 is TGTGCCAGCAGTAAAGGACAACTATTCTCTGGAAACACCATATATTTT.

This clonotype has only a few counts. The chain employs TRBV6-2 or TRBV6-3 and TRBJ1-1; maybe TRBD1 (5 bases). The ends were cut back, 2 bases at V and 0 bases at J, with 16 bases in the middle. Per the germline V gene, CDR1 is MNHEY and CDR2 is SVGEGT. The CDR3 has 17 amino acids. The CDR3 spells CASSYVVGRSMNTEAFF. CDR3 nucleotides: TGTGCCAGCAGTTACGTTGTGGGGCGCTCCATGAACACTGAAGCTTTCTTT.

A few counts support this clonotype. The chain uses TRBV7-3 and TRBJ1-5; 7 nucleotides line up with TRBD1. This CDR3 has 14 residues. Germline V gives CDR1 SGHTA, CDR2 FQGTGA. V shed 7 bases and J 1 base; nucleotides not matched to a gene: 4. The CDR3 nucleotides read TGTGCCAGCACTACAGGGGTAAGCAATCAGCCCCAGCATTTT. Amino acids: CASTTGVSNQPQHF.

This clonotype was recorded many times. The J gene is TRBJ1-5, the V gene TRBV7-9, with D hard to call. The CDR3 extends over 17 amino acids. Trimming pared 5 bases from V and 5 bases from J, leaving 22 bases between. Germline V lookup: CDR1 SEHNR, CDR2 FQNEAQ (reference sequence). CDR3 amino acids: CASSTATRGWVDQPQHF. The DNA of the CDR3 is TGTGCCAGCAGCACCGCAACCCGGGGATGGGTGGATCAGCCCCAGCATTTT.

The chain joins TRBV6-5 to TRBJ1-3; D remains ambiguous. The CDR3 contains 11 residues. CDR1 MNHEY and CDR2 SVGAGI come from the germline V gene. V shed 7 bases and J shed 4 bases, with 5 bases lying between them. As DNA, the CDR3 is TGTGCCAGCACCGACGGAAACACCATATATTTT. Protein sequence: CASTDGNTIYF.

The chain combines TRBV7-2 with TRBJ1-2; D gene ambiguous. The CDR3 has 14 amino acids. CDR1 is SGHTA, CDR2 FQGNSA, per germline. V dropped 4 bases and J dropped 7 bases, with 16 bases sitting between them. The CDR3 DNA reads TGTGCCAGCAGCTCTAGGACCGCGTCGGGTGGCTACACCTTC. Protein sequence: CASSSRTASGGYTF.

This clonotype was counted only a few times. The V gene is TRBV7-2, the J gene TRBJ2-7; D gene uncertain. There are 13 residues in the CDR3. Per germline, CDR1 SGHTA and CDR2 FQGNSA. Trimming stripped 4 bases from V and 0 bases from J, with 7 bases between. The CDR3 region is CASSSVASYEQYF. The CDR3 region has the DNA TGTGCCAGCAGCTCAGTAGCCTCCTACGAGCAGTACTTC.

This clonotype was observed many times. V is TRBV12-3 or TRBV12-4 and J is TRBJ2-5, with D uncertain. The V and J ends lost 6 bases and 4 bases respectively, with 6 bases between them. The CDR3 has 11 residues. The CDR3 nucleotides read TGTGCCAGCAGCTTCGGAGAGACCCAGTACTTC. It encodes CASSFGETQYF.

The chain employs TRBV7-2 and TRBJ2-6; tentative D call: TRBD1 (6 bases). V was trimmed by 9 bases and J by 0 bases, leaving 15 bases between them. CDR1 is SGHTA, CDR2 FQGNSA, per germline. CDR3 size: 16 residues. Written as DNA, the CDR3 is TGTGCCAGGGGAACGTGGGACAACTCTGGGGCCAACGTCCTGACTTTC. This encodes CARGTWDNSGANVLTF.

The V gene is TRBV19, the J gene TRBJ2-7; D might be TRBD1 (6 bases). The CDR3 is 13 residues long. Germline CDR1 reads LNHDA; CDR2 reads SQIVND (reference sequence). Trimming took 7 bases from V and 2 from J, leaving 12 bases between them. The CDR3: CASTPRGTYEQYF. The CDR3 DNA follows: TGTGCCAGTACCCCTAGGGGGACCTACGAGCAGTACTTC.

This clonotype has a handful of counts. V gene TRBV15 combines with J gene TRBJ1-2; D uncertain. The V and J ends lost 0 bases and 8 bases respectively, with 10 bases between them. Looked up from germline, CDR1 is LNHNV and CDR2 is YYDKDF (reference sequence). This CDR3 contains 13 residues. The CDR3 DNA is TGTGCCACCAGCAGAGATCGAAGCGGAGGCTACACCTTC. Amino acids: CATSRDRSGGYTF.

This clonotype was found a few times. The CDR3 coding sequence is TGCGCCAGCAGCCAACGTGAACGAGACACTGAAGCTTTCTTT. It yields the protein CASSQRERDTEAFF. This chain links TRBV4-1 with TRBJ1-1; D remains unclear. Trimming stripped 2 bases from V and 3 bases from J, with 10 bases between. Looked up from germline, CDR1 is MGHRA and CDR2 is YSYEKL. This CDR3 region has 14 residues.

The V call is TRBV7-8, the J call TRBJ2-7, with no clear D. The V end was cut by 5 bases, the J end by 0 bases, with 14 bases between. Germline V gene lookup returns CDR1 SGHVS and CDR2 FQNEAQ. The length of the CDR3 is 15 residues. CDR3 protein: CASSLDSTASYEQYF. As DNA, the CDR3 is TGTGCCAGCAGCCTAGACTCGACGGCCTCCTACGAGCAGTACTTC.

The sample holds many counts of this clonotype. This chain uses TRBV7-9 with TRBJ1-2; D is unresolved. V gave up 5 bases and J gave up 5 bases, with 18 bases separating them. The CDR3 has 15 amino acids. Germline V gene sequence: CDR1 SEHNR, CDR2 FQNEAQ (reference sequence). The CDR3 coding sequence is TGTGCCAGCAGCCGCCTGACCAAAGAAGATTATGGCTACACCTTC. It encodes CASSRLTKEDYGYTF.

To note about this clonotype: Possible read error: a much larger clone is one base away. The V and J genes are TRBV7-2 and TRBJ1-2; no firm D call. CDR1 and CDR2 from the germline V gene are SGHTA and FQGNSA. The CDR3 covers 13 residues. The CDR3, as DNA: TGTGCCAGCAGCCACGGGCTGAGCTATGGCTACAGCTTC. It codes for CASSHGLSYGYSF.